Below are 15 T cell receptor beta chains sequenced from a single sample in a study of lymphopenia after photon versus proton radiotherapy. Assay used: immunoSEQ multiplex PCR; TCRdb lists only in-frame clones, some missing. The sample has approximately 24,000 clones, more than 80% seen once; the top ten hold roughly 24%. This specimen consisted of peripheral blood, obtained from a patient treated with photon-based radiotherapy. Receptor source: a middle-aged man with gastric cancer.

The chain uses TRBV6-6 and TRBJ2-7; D possibly corresponds to TRBD2 (6 bases). The CDR3 loop spans 15 amino acids. Germline V CDR1 and CDR2: MNHNY, SVGAGI (reference sequence). V lost 0 bases to trimming and J lost 2 bases, with 11 bases between them. The CDR3 DNA reads TGTGCCAGCAGTTACTCGGCGGGATCCCCCTACGAGCAGTACTTC. Its translation: CASSYSAGSPYEQYF.

CDR3 region: CASRGRNNEQFF. The CDR3 DNA follows: TGTGCCAGCAGGGGTAGAAACAATGAGCAGTTCTTC. The rearrangement uses TRBV11-3 and TRBJ2-1; D is ambiguous. This CDR3 is 12 amino acids long. Germline CDR1 and CDR2: SGHNT and YENEEA. V was pared by 6 bases and J by 5 bases, with 8 bases between. The complete variable domain, with remaining parts taken from reference TRBV11-3 and TRBJ2-1, reads EAGVVQSPRYKIIEKKQPVAFWCNPISGHNTLYWYLQNLGQGPELLIRYENEEAVDDSQLPKDRFSAERLKGVDSTLKIQPAELGDSAVYLCASRGRNNEQFFGPGTRLTVL.

The V call is TRBV25-1, the J call TRBJ2-6; D unclear. With 3 bases removed from V and 2 bases from J, the gap between germline ends came to 2 bases. The CDR3 length is 13 residues. Germline V gene lookup returns CDR1 MGHDK and CDR2 SYGVNS. CDR3 nucleotide sequence: TGTGCCAGCAGTGACACTGGGGCCAACGTCCTGACTTTC. Translated: CASSDTGANVLTF.

This clone is labeled as medium-sized (0.01 to 0.1%). The chain combines TRBV4-1 with TRBJ1-4; D is unresolved. V lost 0 bases to trimming and J lost 8 bases, with 10 bases between them. CDR1 MGHRA and CDR2 YSYEKL come from the germline V gene. The CDR3 has 14 amino acids. CDR3 bases: TGCGCCAGCAGCCAAGAGGGTTTGGGAGAAAAACTGTTTTTT. This gives the protein CASSQEGLGEKLFF.

The gene calls are TRBV6-5 and TRBJ1-1; D ambiguous. Germline values: CDR1 MNHEY, CDR2 SVGAGI. V was clipped by 10 bases and J by 2 bases, with 14 bases between them. The CDR3 sequence is 13 residues long. The CDR3 here is CAIKRSRNTEAFF. The CDR3 coding sequence is TGTGCCATTAAGAGGTCTCGAAACACTGAAGCTTTCTTT.

This rearrangement joins TRBV4-3 to TRBJ1-1, with D possibly matching TRBD1 (5 bases). Germline CDR1 reads LGHNA; CDR2 reads YSLEER. CDR3 length equals 13 residues. V dropped 0 bases and J dropped 9 bases, with 11 bases sitting between them. In nucleotides, the CDR3 is TGCGCCAGCAGCCAAGATAGGACACGAAAAGCTTTCTTT. It is translated as CASSQDRTRKAFF.

This chain connects TRBV10-3 to TRBJ2-1; D possibly corresponds to TRBD1 (9 bases). The length of the CDR3 is 16 residues. CDR1 is ENHRY, CDR2 SYGVKD, per germline. With 2 bases removed from V and 8 bases from J, the gap between germline ends came to 19 bases. The CDR3 spells CAISEPTGGTRDEQFF. DNA for the CDR3: TGTGCCATCAGTGAGCCGACAGGGGGGACTAGGGATGAGCAGTTCTTC.

This chain uses TRBV9 with TRBJ2-2; 9 bases map to TRBD2. This CDR3 has 15 residues. Germline V gene sequence: CDR1 SGDLS, CDR2 YYNGEE. V shed 4 bases and J 2 bases; nucleotides not matched to a gene: 3. CDR3 residues: CASSRAGGNTGELFF. The CDR3 bases are TGTGCCAGCAGCCGAGCGGGGGGTAACACCGGGGAGCTGTTTTTT.

The chain links TRBV18 to TRBJ1-2, with D possibly TRBD1 on 5 matching bases. Trimming pared 10 bases from V and 4 bases from J, leaving 19 bases between. This CDR3 region has 14 residues. Germline CDR1 reads KGHSH; CDR2 reads LQKENI. This chain's CDR3 is CATGGGSLSYGYTF. In nucleotides, the CDR3 is TGTGCCACCGGGGGGGGATCATTGTCCTATGGCTACACCTTC.

This clone was picked up one time. V and J are TRBV7-9 and TRBJ1-1; perhaps TRBD1 as D (6 bases). With 1 base removed from V and 11 bases from J, the gap between germline ends came to 17 bases. CDR3 size: 14 residues. The germline gives CDR1 SEHNR, CDR2 FQNEAQ (reference sequence). The CDR3, as DNA: TGTGCCAGCAGCTTAGTGGGGGCAGGGAAAAGGGCTTTCTTT. Its protein product is CASSLVGAGKRAFF.

This chain links TRBV27 with TRBJ2-3; D unclear. From germline, CDR1 is MNHEY and CDR2 SMNVEV (reference sequence). The CDR3 spans 12 residues. Trimming stripped 6 bases from V and 1 base from J, with 5 bases between. The CDR3 DNA is TGTGCCAGCAGCCACGGCACAGATACGCAGTATTTT. Encoded protein: CASSHGTDTQYF.

The genes are TRBV27 and TRBJ2-3; TRBD1 matches at 7 bases. Germline V gives CDR1 MNHEY, CDR2 SMNVEV (reference sequence). The CDR3 is 16 residues long. V lost 2 bases to trimming and J lost 2 bases; unmatched junction nucleotides: 7. The CDR3 here is CASSLLTGNPTDTQYF. CDR3 DNA sequence: TGTGCCAGCAGTTTACTGACAGGGAATCCCACAGATACGCAGTATTTT.

The V call is TRBV30, the J call TRBJ2-5; TRBD2 aligns across 10 bases. V was clipped by 3 bases and J by 2 bases; unmatched bases: 3. Germline CDR1 is GTSNPN and CDR2 is SVGIG (reference sequence). CDR3 size: 14 residues. The CDR3 loop is CAWSGSGGQETQYF. The DNA of the CDR3 is TGTGCCTGGAGCGGTAGCGGGGGGCAAGAGACCCAGTACTTC. The full variable domain, completed using reference TRBV30 and TRBJ2-5, is SQTIHQWPATLVQPVGSPLSLECTVEGTSNPNLYWYRQAAGRGLQLLFYSVGIGQISSEVPQNLSASRPQDRQFILSSKKLLLSDSGFYLCAWSGSGGQETQYFGPGTRLLVL.

The chain combines TRBV13 with TRBJ2-1, with D possibly matching TRBD1 (6 bases). V lost 0 bases and J 3 bases, leaving 6 bases between the germline ends. The CDR3 consists of 14 residues. Germline loops: CDR1 PRHDT, CDR2 FYEKMQ (reference sequence). The CDR3 protein is CASSLGDSYNEQFF. The CDR3 DNA follows: TGTGCCAGCAGCTTAGGGGACAGCTACAATGAGCAGTTCTTC.

V and J are TRBV5-4 and TRBJ1-5, with 8 bases aligning to TRBD1. This CDR3 is built from 14 residues. V lost 0 bases, J lost 7 bases, and 3 bases stayed unmatched. Per germline, CDR1 SGHNT and CDR2 YYREEE (reference sequence). This CDR3 reads CASSLGTGLQPQHF. DNA for the CDR3: TGTGCCAGCAGCTTGGGGACAGGGCTGCAGCCCCAGCATTTT.